This T cell receptor beta chain was profiled in a study of T cell changes during pregnancy in multiple sclerosis. The germline V gene has CDR1 MNHNS and CDR2 SASEGT. The CDR3 runs 15 residues. V was pared by 8 bases and J by 8 bases, with 21 bases between. Sequencing was performed with immunoSEQ multiplex PCR; in TCRdb, only in-frame clones are kept and a portion is missing. The table shows some 81,000 clones, with 90% to 95% occurring only once. The sample in question was peripheral blood, obtained after pregnancy. The TCR sequence derives from a female donor in good health, enrolled as a control in a pregnancy study. The rearrangement joins TRBV6-1 to TRBJ1-4; tentatively, D is TRBD1 (5 bases). The CDR3 reads CASEEGGADWEKLFF. CDR3 coding DNA: TGTGCCAGCGAAGAAGGAGGGGCAGACTGGGAAAAACTGTTTTTT.